The rows below give T cell receptor beta chains drawn from one sample of a study of shared clonotypes between healthy human individuals. TCRdb keeps only in-frame clones here, not all; method: immunoSEQ multiplex PCR. The profile shows 2 million to 2.5 million clones, approximately 94% of them singletons. The sequenced material came from naive CD8+ T cells sorted from blood. These receptors were collected from a man between 18 and 35 years old in good health. Each CDR3 is given with its conserved first and last residue. Each record gives: J gene, clone size, V gene, CDR3 protein. Clone size appears in some rows only: once, few, many, or a class for an expanded clone.

J gene: TRBJ2-2; clone size: .; V gene: TRBV7-6; CDR3 protein: CASSYPTGGELFF
J gene: TRBJ2-1; clone size: .; V gene: TRBV5-6; CDR3 protein: CASSFGGSYNEQFF
J gene: TRBJ2-7; clone size: .; V gene: TRBV7-8; CDR3 protein: CASSLFKLAADSYEQYF
J gene: TRBJ1-5; clone size: .; V gene: TRBV2; CDR3 protein: CASSQGGQPQHF
J gene: TRBJ1-5; clone size: .; V gene: TRBV5-3; CDR3 protein: CARSSRQNQPQHF
J gene: TRBJ1-2; clone size: once; V gene: TRBV6-1; CDR3 protein: CASSFEAGDGYTF
J gene: TRBJ2-7; clone size: .; V gene: TRBV27; CDR3 protein: CASSLLASSYEQYF
J gene: TRBJ2-1; clone size: .; V gene: TRBV27; CDR3 protein: CASSLEGPPYNEQFF
J gene: TRBJ1-2; clone size: .; V gene: TRBV2; CDR3 protein: CASIPGQGAYGYTF
J gene: TRBJ2-4; clone size: .; V gene: TRBV5-4; CDR3 protein: CASSPDPGANIQYF
J gene: TRBJ1-1; clone size: .; V gene: TRBV4-1; CDR3 protein: CASSPTTGASTEAFF
J gene: TRBJ2-3; clone size: .; V gene: TRBV28; CDR3 protein: CASSPAGGTDTQYF
J gene: TRBJ1-6; clone size: .; V gene: TRBV12-2; CDR3 protein: CASRLAIQTGNSPLHF
J gene: TRBJ1-6; clone size: .; V gene: TRBV7-9; CDR3 protein: CASSLGWGQLGESPLHF
J gene: TRBJ2-7; clone size: .; V gene: TRBV27; CDR3 protein: CASSLSTASGKDEQYF
J gene: TRBJ2-5; clone size: .; V gene: TRBV6-5; CDR3 protein: CASSMVGLAGETQYF
J gene: TRBJ2-2; clone size: .; V gene: TRBV27; CDR3 protein: CASSLKDTGELFF
J gene: TRBJ2-7; clone size: .; V gene: TRBV11-3; CDR3 protein: CASSLVAGYEQYF
J gene: TRBJ2-7; clone size: .; V gene: TRBV5-1; CDR3 protein: CASSSGGSYEQYF
J gene: TRBJ2-1; clone size: once; V gene: TRBV29-1; CDR3 protein: CSSLGSRDNEQFF
J gene: TRBJ2-5; clone size: .; V gene: TRBV11-2; CDR3 protein: CASSAVLAANQETQYF
J gene: TRBJ2-3; clone size: .; V gene: TRBV2; CDR3 protein: CASSLTYSTDTQYF
J gene: TRBJ2-2; clone size: .; V gene: TRBV10-3; CDR3 protein: CAISERTSGKDTGELFF
J gene: TRBJ1-2; clone size: .; V gene: TRBV28; CDR3 protein: CASSPSSYGYTF
J gene: TRBJ2-7; clone size: .; V gene: TRBV4-1; CDR3 protein: CASSLAGTGRNEQYF
J gene: TRBJ2-1; clone size: .; V gene: TRBV5-6; CDR3 protein: CASSLGGLSNEQFF
J gene: TRBJ1-1; clone size: .; V gene: TRBV18; CDR3 protein: CASSGTGTEAFF
J gene: TRBJ1-4; clone size: .; V gene: TRBV6-5; CDR3 protein: CASSARDSLEKLFF
J gene: TRBJ2-5; clone size: .; V gene: TRBV6-5; CDR3 protein: CASNPDREETQYF
J gene: TRBJ1-5; clone size: once; V gene: TRBV19; CDR3 protein: CASDPKYSNQPQHF
J gene: TRBJ2-1; clone size: .; V gene: TRBV2; CDR3 protein: CASGGGTSYNEQFF
J gene: TRBJ1-1; clone size: .; V gene: TRBV2; CDR3 protein: CASSEAPGGFEAFF
J gene: TRBJ2-1; clone size: .; V gene: TRBV2; CDR3 protein: CASRKSGGAYNEQFF
J gene: TRBJ2-1; clone size: .; V gene: TRBV6-6; CDR3 protein: CASSYSGTDEQFF
J gene: TRBJ2-1; clone size: .; V gene: TRBV29-1; CDR3 protein: CSVGPPDRDYEQFF
J gene: TRBJ2-7; clone size: .; V gene: TRBV7-9; CDR3 protein: CASSFLGSPSGYEQYF
J gene: TRBJ2-5; clone size: .; V gene: TRBV7-9; CDR3 protein: CASSPQTGTLGETQYF
J gene: TRBJ2-1; clone size: .; V gene: TRBV7-9; CDR3 protein: CASSLAQGKDEQFF
J gene: TRBJ2-2; clone size: .; V gene: TRBV7-7; CDR3 protein: CASREGGLTGELFF
J gene: TRBJ1-6; clone size: once; V gene: TRBV30; CDR3 protein: CAWSTNPGWVSPLHF
J gene: TRBJ2-7; clone size: .; V gene: TRBV6-1; CDR3 protein: CASSEEVSYEQYF
J gene: TRBJ2-1; clone size: once; V gene: TRBV5-1; CDR3 protein: CASSLDFATGRNEQFF
J gene: TRBJ2-7; clone size: .; V gene: TRBV2; CDR3 protein: CASSDPRGVRHEQYF
J gene: TRBJ2-7; clone size: .; V gene: TRBV10-3; CDR3 protein: CAISGEGRDEQYF
J gene: TRBJ2-7; clone size: once; V gene: TRBV5-1; CDR3 protein: CASSLTYGHYEQYF
J gene: TRBJ2-7; clone size: .; V gene: TRBV6-1; CDR3 protein: CASSEGTSGLYEQYF
J gene: TRBJ2-1; clone size: .; V gene: TRBV7-6; CDR3 protein: CASSLTDGPYNEQFF
J gene: TRBJ2-2; clone size: .; V gene: TRBV5-1; CDR3 protein: CASGPGGHGNTGELFF
J gene: TRBJ2-3; clone size: .; V gene: TRBV10-3; CDR3 protein: CAISARTSGSTDTQYF
J gene: TRBJ1-1; clone size: .; V gene: TRBV29-1; CDR3 protein: CSVEPSGMNTEAFF